Following are 3 T cell receptor beta chains from one sample sequenced in a study of blood T cell repertoires in COVID-19. TCRdb's copy holds only in-frame clones and misses some; the assay was immunoSEQ multiplex PCR. The sample has 200,000 to 250,000 clones, approximately 85% seen once. Sequenced: peripheral blood. The receptors were sampled from a man between 40 and 49 years old with acute or convalescent COVID-19.

V usage is TRBV5-6 and J usage is TRBJ2-2; D gene uncertain. This CDR3 contains 14 residues. V shed 5 bases and J shed 0 bases, with 8 bases lying between them. Germline lookup yields CDR1 SGHDT and CDR2 YYEEEE. The CDR3 sequence is CASRLTSNTGELFF. DNA for the CDR3: TGTGCCAGCAGGCTTACATCGAACACCGGGGAGCTGTTTTTT.

The V gene is TRBV6-5, the J gene TRBJ1-4; TRBD1 is a possible D gene (6 bases). Germline V gene data show CDR1 as MNHEY and CDR2 as SVGAGI. The CDR3 length is 14 residues. V was cut by 7 bases and J by 7 bases, with 16 bases left in between. CDR3 nucleotide sequence: TGTGCCAGCACCCTACGAGGGGGTGTTGAAAAACTGTTTTTT. It specifies CASTLRGGVEKLFF.

The chain combines TRBV4-1 with TRBJ2-3; D uncertain. Germline CDR1 and CDR2: MGHRA and YSYEKL. The CDR3 runs to 18 residues. Deletions cut 2 bases from V and 2 bases from J, with 20 bases between. The CDR3 loop is CASSQPREASKNTDTQYF. The CDR3 DNA reads as TGCGCCAGCAGCCAACCCAGAGAGGCTTCCAAAAACACAGATACGCAGTATTTT.